The rows below give T cell receptor beta chains drawn from one sample of a study of blood T cell repertoires in COVID-19. Clones were sequenced by immunoSEQ multiplex PCR, and TCRdb holds only the in-frame ones, with some missing. Counted here are about 97,000 clones, roughly 84% occurring once; the ten biggest clones make up roughly 4.1%. Specimen: peripheral blood. The receptors here all came from a human donor in a cohort sampled during active COVID-19. The CDR3 runs from the conserved cysteine through the conserved F or W. A D gene is named only where the DNA matches it firmly. For some rows the clone size is stated as once, few or many, or as a class when expanded; others skip it.

clone_size d_call j_call v_call cdr3_nt cdr3_aa
few TRBD1 TRBJ1-5 TRBV7-8 TGTGCCAGCAGCGCCCAGGGACAGGGCAATCAGCCCCAGCATTTT CASSAQGQGNQPQHF
NA NA TRBJ2-1 TRBV6-6 TGTGCCAGCACCGTTGGGGGCAAGGGCCATGAGCAGTTCTTC CASTVGGKGHEQFF
NA NA TRBJ1-4 TRBV7-9 TGTGCCAGCAGCTTGAAGGGGTGGGCTAATGAAAAACTGTTTTTT CASSLKGWANEKLFF
NA TRBD1 TRBJ1-4 TRBV15 TGTGCCACCAGCAGAGATCAAGGGACAGCGAATGAAAAACTGTTTTTT CATSRDQGTANEKLFF
NA NA TRBJ2-5 TRBV14 TGTGCCAGCAGCCAACCCGTCCCTGGGCGCCAAGAGACCCAGTACTTC CASSQPVPGRQETQYF
NA TRBD2 TRBJ2-7 TRBV9 TGTGCCAGCAGCCCGGGAGGGGTAAAGAACGAGCAGTACTTC CASSPGGVKNEQYF
NA NA TRBJ1-2 TRBV6-6 TGTGCCAGCAGTTATCCGGGACTGTATGCTTATGGCTACACCTTC CASSYPGLYAYGYTF
NA NA TRBJ1-4 TRBV12-1 TGTGCCAGCAGCTTTGATGGGACAGCTAATGAAAAACTGTTTTTT CASSFDGTANEKLFF
NA NA TRBJ2-7 TRBV27 TGTGCCAGCTGCCCCCGGGTCACCGCCTACGAGCAGTACTTC CASCPRVTAYEQYF
NA TRBD2 TRBJ2-7 TRBV2 TGTGCCAGCAGTGATGGTAATGCGGGGGAGTACGAGCAGTACTTC CASSDGNAGEYEQYF
NA TRBD1 TRBJ2-5 TRBV6-5 TGTGCCAGCAGGCTGACAGGGGCGCAAGAGACCCAGTACTTC CASRLTGAQETQYF
NA NA TRBJ2-2 TRBV6-5 TGTGCCAGCAGCCGAAGCAGGGGGGACACCGGGGAGCTGTTTTTT CASSRSRGDTGELFF
NA TRBD2 TRBJ2-2 TRBV18 TGTGCCAGCTCACCACGCCTTAGCGGGGGGATGACCGGGGAGCTGTTTTTT CASSPRLSGGMTGELFF
NA TRBD1 TRBJ2-5 TRBV7-9 TGTGCCAGCAGCTTAGGCCCGGACAGGGCGTACCAAGAGACCCAGTACTTC CASSLGPDRAYQETQYF
few NA TRBJ1-3 TRBV7-8 TGTGCCAGCAGCTTTCAGCGTACACCGGCAGGAAACACCATATATTTT CASSFQRTPAGNTIYF
NA NA TRBJ2-2 TRBV5-4 TGTGCCAGCAGCTTGGGGGGGCGGGACACCGGGGAGCTGTTTTTT CASSLGGRDTGELFF
few NA TRBJ1-1 TRBV12-3/TRBV12-4 TGTGCCAGCAGTCCAGGACAGTATGAAGCTTTCTTT CASSPGQYEAFF
NA TRBD1 TRBJ1-1 TRBV7-9 TGTGCCAGCAGCTTATCGACAGGGTACACTGAAGCTTTCTTT CASSLSTGYTEAFF
NA NA TRBJ2-5 TRBV18 TGTGCCAGCTCACCAACGAGCGTTGAGACCCAGTACTTC CASSPTSVETQYF
NA TRBD1 TRBJ1-1 TRBV30 TGTGCCTGGAACAGGGGGGGAACTGAAGCTTTCTTT CAWNRGGTEAFF
NA TRBD1 TRBJ2-3 TRBV28 TGTGCCAGCAGTTTGACAGGGCATAATGCAGATACGCAGTATTTT CASSLTGHNADTQYF
NA NA TRBJ2-2 TRBV9 TGTGCCAGCAGCGTAGCTCTGAACACCGGGGAGCTGTTTTTT CASSVALNTGELFF
NA TRBD2 TRBJ2-3 TRBV5-1 TGCGCCAGCAGCCCTGCCAGCGGGGGGTTTAGCACAGATACGCAGTATTTT CASSPASGGFSTDTQYF
NA NA TRBJ1-2 TRBV27 TGTGCCAGCAGTTCCACACGACAGCGGGTACATGGCTACACCTTC CASSSTRQRVHGYTF
NA NA TRBJ2-7 TRBV5-1 TGCGCCAGCAGCTTCCGGAGGGATGGGTCCTACGAGCAGTACTTC CASSFRRDGSYEQYF
NA TRBD2 TRBJ2-5 TRBV7-2 TGTGCCAGCAGAGTTCATAGCGGGGTGGGAGAGACCCAGTACTTC CASRVHSGVGETQYF
NA NA TRBJ1-1 TRBV2 TGTGCCAGCAGTGACAGGGTCGGCACTGAAGCTTTCTTT CASSDRVGTEAFF
once TRBD2 TRBJ2-7 TRBV7-2 TGTGCCAGCAGCCCAGGAGGGACTAGCTACGAGCAGTACTTC CASSPGGTSYEQYF
NA TRBD1 TRBJ2-1 TRBV18 TGTGCCAGCTCACCTTCAGGGGGCAAGAATGAGCAGTTCTTC CASSPSGGKNEQFF
NA NA TRBJ1-4 TRBV5-1 TGCGCCAGCAGCTTGCAGGGTTACGTGGGTAATGAAAAACTGTTTTTT CASSLQGYVGNEKLFF
once TRBD2 TRBJ2-3 TRBV18 TGTGCCAGCTCACCACTTTCGACTAGCGGGGGGCCTGAATCTACAGATACGCAGTATTTT CASSPLSTSGGPESTDTQYF
NA TRBD1 TRBJ2-3 TRBV19 TGTGCCAGTAGCTTGGACAGGGGGGGCACAGATACGCAGTATTTT CASSLDRGGTDTQYF
NA TRBD1 TRBJ1-4 TRBV7-2 TGTGCCAGCAGCTACGCCGGGACAGGGAATGAAAAACTGTTTTTT CASSYAGTGNEKLFF
NA NA TRBJ1-2 TRBV18 TGTGCCAGCTCACCCCTGAAGCGTATAATAGGCTACACCTTC CASSPLKRIIGYTF
NA NA TRBJ1-2 TRBV19 TGTGCCAGTAAGACAGGATACTATGGCTACACCTTC CASKTGYYGYTF
NA TRBD1 TRBJ2-1 TRBV2 TGTGCCAGCAGGGACAGGGGTAATTTAGGTGAGCAGTTCTTC CASRDRGNLGEQFF
NA NA TRBJ1-4 TRBV6-4 TGTGCCAGCAGTGCGGCCAGGAATCGGGAAAAACTGTTTTTT CASSAARNREKLFF
few TRBD1 TRBJ2-7 TRBV28 TGTGCCAGCAGTTACGCACAGGGGGGCAGGGGGCGAGAGCAGTACTTC CASSYAQGGRGREQYF
NA NA TRBJ1-2 TRBV5-6 TGTGCCAGCAGCTTGGGTTATGCGGGGGGCTCGTCGGGAGGCTACACCTTC CASSLGYAGGSSGGYTF